The clone carrying this T cell receptor beta chain was recorded many times. Its antigen is undetermined. Germline loops: CDR1 SGHRS, CDR2 YFSETQ. CDR3 length: 16 residues. The germline V and J ends were trimmed by 0 bases and 5 bases, with 14 bases remaining between them. Indicated time point: newly diagnosed GD, antithyroid drugs for less than 3 months. Making the TCR library involved RNA that had been extracted from PBMCs. Library construction for TCR beta used iRepertoire HTBI primers and Arm-PCR of CDR3 regions. Each CDR3 protein is one row after TCRdb ran MiXCR on the multiplex PCR reads. The sample records fewer than 500,000 distinct CDR3 sequences, 16% being singletons. This sample is drawn from a study of regulatory T cells in long-lasting Graves disease. Overall study results and limits: Possibly, accuracy suffered from the small sample size.

This same sample was also part of a study on T cells in Graves' hyperthyroidism and ophthalmopathy.

The specimen was peripheral blood mononuclear cells (PBMCs), collected at new diagnosis, from a patient treated with antithyroid drugs. This TCR derives from a man in his forties with Graves disease. This chain connects TRBV5-1 to TRBJ2-2; D is unresolved. The CDR3 region is CASSLALAKWTGELFF. The CDR3, as DNA: TGCGCCAGCAGCTTGGCCCTCGCCAAATGGACCGGGGAGCTGTTTTTT.